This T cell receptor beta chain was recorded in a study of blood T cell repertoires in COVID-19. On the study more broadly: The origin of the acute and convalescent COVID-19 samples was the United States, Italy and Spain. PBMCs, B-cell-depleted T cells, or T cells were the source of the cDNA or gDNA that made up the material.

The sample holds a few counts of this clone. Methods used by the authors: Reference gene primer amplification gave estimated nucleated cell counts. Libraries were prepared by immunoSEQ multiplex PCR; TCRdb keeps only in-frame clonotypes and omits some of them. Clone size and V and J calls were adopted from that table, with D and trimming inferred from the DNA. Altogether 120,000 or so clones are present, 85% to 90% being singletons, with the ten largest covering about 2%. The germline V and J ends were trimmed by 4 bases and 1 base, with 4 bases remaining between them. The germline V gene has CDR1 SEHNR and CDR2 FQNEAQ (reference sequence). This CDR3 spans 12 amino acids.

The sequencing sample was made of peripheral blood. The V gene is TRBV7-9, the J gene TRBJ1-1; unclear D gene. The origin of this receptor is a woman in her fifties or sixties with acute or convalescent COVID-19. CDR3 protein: CASSWANTEAFF. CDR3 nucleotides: TGTGCCAGCAGCTGGGCGAACACTGAAGCTTTCTTT.